This T cell receptor (beta chain) was sequenced for a study of cytomegalovirus exposure and HLA in healthy donors listed by TCRdb under 2017. For context, the study as a whole: An earlier analysis of roughly 500 of the donors reported around 280 Gb of sequence data and 90 million to 120 million unique TCR beta sequences obtained from around 180 million T cells. An earlier analysis of approximately 630 of the donors applied high-throughput TCR beta sequencing to assess whether each TCR beta V gene segment acted as functional or pseudogenic. All discovery cohort repertoires had been generated on a single sequencing platform. To study patterns of TCR occurrence, a later analysis re-analyzed previously published TCR beta repertoires from several hundred donors and added high-resolution HLA genotyping. Among under 450 genotyped donors of the cohort, an average of approximately 230,000 unique TCR beta nucleotide sequences were sequenced per donor, around a sixth of them non-productive. The number of donors typed differed by locus, with roughly 620-630 for A, B, C, DRB1 and DQB1, around 500 for DQA1, approximately 580 for DPA1, and approximately 470 for DPB1. Of the 350 to 450 genotyped donors, less than 85% were placed in the genetic ancestry cluster associated with self-reported Caucasian donors. Genome-wide SNP genotypes for about 55% of the roughly 670 donors were used in a later genetic analysis, which treated that subset as a discovery cohort. Rather than drawing on any new phenotypic data, the later analysis identified candidate immune exposures from TCR beta sequences and the way those sequences occurred across donors. HLA typing covered class I and class II loci at four-digit resolution. Five DR-DQ haplotypes were treated as single units for association and clustering because of strong linkage in the cohort. The study used immunosequencing to profile the T cell repertoires of 670 or so subjects and linked those repertoires to cytomegalovirus serostatus. Donor age, sex, ethnicity and CMV serostatus were compiled together with the repertoire data. The study aimed to test whether signatures of past pathogen exposure could be identified by cataloging public T cell receptors. Around 330 gigabases of sequencing data and around 90 million unique TCR sequences made up an early release that covered nearly 650 HLA-typed donors. High-throughput TCR immunosequencing, statistical association of individual TCRs with disease status, and machine learning were combined to predict cytomegalovirus infection status. In addition to the first cohort of 650 to 800 subjects, a separate validation cohort of approximately 130 different subjects was used.

Spanning cysteine to phenylalanine, the CDR3 consists of 15 amino acids. Here the CDR3 DNA is all that survives: 45 bases in frame from base 1. The germline V gene encodes CDR1 SGHTS and CDR2 YDEGEE. Germline trimming: 4 bases from V, 7 bases from J; junction bases outside gene matches: 6. Notes on this clone: It lacks a known antigen.

Library generation was performed with the immunoSEQ multiplex PCR assay. For the multiplex PCR, a mixture combining 60 forward primers for TCR Vbeta segments and 13 reverse primers for TCR Jbeta segments was used. The CDR3 region of rearranged TCR beta genes was amplified from genomic DNA by a multiplex PCR assay. Amplified TCR beta libraries were sequenced as 87-base-pair reads on the Illumina HiSeq System. As for the authors' bioinformatics: Across the 500 to 850 repertoires, a later analysis counted 60 million to 90 million unique TCR beta chains, 9.5 million to 13 million of which were shared by at least two donors. A nearest-neighbor algorithm error-corrected the raw reads and collapsed the reads into unique sequences, merging closely related sequences to remove PCR and sequencing errors. To assign V, D and J gene segments, CDR3 sequences were aligned to IMGT reference sequences. For a sequence to be retained, a match of at least six nucleotides was required to both a V gene segment and a J gene segment. A rearrangement counted as productive if the CDR3 had no stop codons and remained in frame with V and J, and every other rearrangement counted as non-productive. Following IMGT convention, CDR3 was defined as the stretch from the second conserved V-encoded cysteine up to the conserved J-encoded phenylalanine. In an earlier analysis of roughly 610 of the donors, sequences lacking an unambiguous match to a single V gene segment were excluded. An earlier analysis of a few hundred of the donors classified V segments as functional when productive rearrangements were above 56.7% and as segregating when the standard deviation between donors was above 5%. A statistical classification framework was developed to diagnose cytomegalovirus status using the catalog of TCR beta chain sequences. V and J gene assignment, in a later analysis, came from comparing TCR nucleotide sequences with IMGT/GENE-DB human TR gene sequences. In a later analysis, CDR3 sequences and most-parsimonious VDJ recombination scenarios were assigned using the TCRdist pipeline. In a later analysis, every TCR beta chain was defined by the combination of its CDR3 amino acid sequence and its V-gene family, and reads without a unique V-gene family were dropped. To address suspected cross-contamination and a sequencing artifact, a later analysis removed roughly 640 highly shared, low-generation-probability nucleotide sequences. A later analysis calculated a clonal expansion index for each public chain from normalized within-repertoire ranks of inferred template counts. In a later analysis, generation probabilities were computed using a VDJ recombination model fitted to out-of-frame rearrangements, and the results were checked against IGoR. Hypergeometric tests were used in a later analysis to score TCR-TCR, TCR-HLA and TCR-CMV co-occurrence, with a repertoire-size bias correction applied to the TCR pairs. In a later analysis, false discovery rates were estimated by permuting HLA or CMV assignments 20 times. A later analysis grouped co-occurring TCRs with DBSCAN, adding TCRdist sequence similarity when clustering within HLA-allele-positive subsets. For co-occurrence clustering, repertoires with fewer than 30,000 or more than 120,000 public chains were excluded, along with roughly 5 repertoires with anomalous nucleotide sharing. Held by TCRdb, this immuneACCESS table contains in-frame sequences only and omits some clones. Under half of the omission traces to an unresolved V gene where checked; the cause of the rest is unknown. V and J calls and clone size are as listed in that table; D and trimming were resolved from the DNA. The sample table gives approximately 79,000 clones. The ten largest clones add up to 4.5% to 6% of the sample.

In total, over 600 healthy bone marrow donors made up the cohort. All cohort members were sampled while nominally healthy, although unrecorded immune exposures were likely present. The donor was CMV seronegative and was included in the group of a few hundred seronegative cohort members. Each donor provided a peripheral blood sample, and peripheral blood mononuclear cells were used for TCR beta sequencing. Genomic DNA extraction from the blood cell samples was performed with the Qiagen DNeasy Blood Extraction Kit. The study at large found these results: A later analysis found that most CMV-associated TCR beta chains appeared HLA-restricted, with HLA associations seemingly driven largely by CMV exposure. The classifier was reported to diagnose cytomegalovirus status with high specificity and sensitivity in both the original cohort and the validation cohort. Presence/absence analyses assumed roughly uniform sequencing depth across donors, an assumption that may not hold. In a later genetic analysis, a missense DCLRE1C variant was associated with V-gene and J-gene trimming of TCR beta chains, and the association was replicated in an independent cohort. The authors suggested that the approach could potentially be extended to other disease states and immunological phenotypes. Correlated functional status among segregating V segments might be attributable to linkage disequilibrium, but an unknown experimental factor could not be ruled out. According to a later analysis, TCR association rates differed among HLA loci, with DRB1 alleles showing the most associated TCRs and HLA-C alleles showing the fewest. In this cohort, only TCR beta chains were sequenced, and detectable features were limited by the absence of alpha or paired-chain data. Compared with equally common non-associated chains, HLA-associated TCR beta chains in a later analysis were more clonally expanded and had lower generation probabilities. A total of around 150 TCR beta chains were listed by the study as associated with cytomegalovirus. A later genetic analysis reported fewer N-insertions in productive TCRs among donors in an Asian-associated ancestry cluster than the roughly 620-donor mean. Three of the identified cytomegalovirus-associated TCR beta chains were confirmed in vitro to be specific for cytomegalovirus antigens. Several of the top co-occurrence clusters appeared to be linked to parvovirus B19, influenza, CMV and Epstein-Barr virus, according to a later analysis. A further reported finding was that TCR beta sequences accurately predicted the HLA-A and HLA-B alleles for most subjects in the first cohort. Strong co-occurrence of HLA alleles, especially DR and DQ, made assigning TCR associations to individual alleles difficult. Because some donors lacked HLA typing at each locus, the association tests relied only on the typed subset. A group of highly shared sequence variants was considered likely to be a technical artifact of the sequencing pipeline. CMV serostatus was the only immune exposure information available for the cohort. Over 15 rarely observed V segments, including chromosome 9 orphons, were excluded from the earlier analysis of about 610 of the donors because counts were too low. Most TCR sequences were seen in very few donors, while some public TCRs were found in many individuals. At a false discovery rate of 0.05, a later analysis linked about 16,000 TCR beta sequences to specific HLA alleles. An earlier analysis of around 600 of the donors showed that most TCR beta V segments appeared in productive rearrangements either about 87% or about 30% of the time, which broadly matched IMGT annotations. Some IMGT-functional V segments, including TRBV6-2 and TRBV6-3, could not be distinguished by the 87-base-pair reads and were therefore excluded.

The chain is assembled from TRBV5-8 and TRBJ1-4; TRBD1 agrees with 11 junctional bases. This TCR derives from a man aged 35-49 years in good health and CMV-seronegative. Sequences were obtained from PBMCs. The bases are TGTGCCAGCAGCATGGACAGGGGGCGAGGTGAAAAACTGTTTTTT. Its translation reads: CASSMDRGRGEKLFF.